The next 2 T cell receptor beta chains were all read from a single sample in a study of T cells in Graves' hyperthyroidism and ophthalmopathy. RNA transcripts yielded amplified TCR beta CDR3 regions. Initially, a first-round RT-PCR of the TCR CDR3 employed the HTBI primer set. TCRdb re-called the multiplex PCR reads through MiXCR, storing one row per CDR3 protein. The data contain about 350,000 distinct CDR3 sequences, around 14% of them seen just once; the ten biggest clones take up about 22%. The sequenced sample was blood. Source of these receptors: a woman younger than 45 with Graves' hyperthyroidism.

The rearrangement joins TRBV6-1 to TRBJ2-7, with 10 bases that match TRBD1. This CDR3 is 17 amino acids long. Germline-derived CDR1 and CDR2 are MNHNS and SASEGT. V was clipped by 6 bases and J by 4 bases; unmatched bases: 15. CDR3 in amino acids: CASSREPPGQGRYEQYF. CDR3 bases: TGTGCCAGCAGCCGCGAACCGCCGGGACAGGGGAGGTACGAGCAGTACTTC.

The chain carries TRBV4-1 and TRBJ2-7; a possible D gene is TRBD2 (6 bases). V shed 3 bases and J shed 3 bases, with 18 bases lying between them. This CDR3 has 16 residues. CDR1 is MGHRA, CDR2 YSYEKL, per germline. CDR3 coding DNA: TGCGCCAGCAGCCAGGCCGGGGGACTCAGCGGCTACGAGCAGTACTTC. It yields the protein CASSQAGGLSGYEQYF.